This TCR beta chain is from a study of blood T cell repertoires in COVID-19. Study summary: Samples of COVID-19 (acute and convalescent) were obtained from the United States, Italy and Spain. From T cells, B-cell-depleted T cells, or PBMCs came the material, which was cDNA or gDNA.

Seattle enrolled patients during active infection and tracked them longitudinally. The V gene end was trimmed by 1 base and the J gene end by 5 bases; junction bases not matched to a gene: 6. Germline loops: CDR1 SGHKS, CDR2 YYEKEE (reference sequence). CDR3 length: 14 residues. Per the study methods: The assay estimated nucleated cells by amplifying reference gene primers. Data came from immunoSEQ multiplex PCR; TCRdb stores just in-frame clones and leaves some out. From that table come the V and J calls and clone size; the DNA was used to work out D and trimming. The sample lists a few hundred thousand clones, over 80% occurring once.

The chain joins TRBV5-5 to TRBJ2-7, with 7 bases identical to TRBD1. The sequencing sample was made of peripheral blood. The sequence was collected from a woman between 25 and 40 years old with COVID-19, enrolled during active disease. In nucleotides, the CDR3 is TGTGCCAGCAGCTTGCATGACAGGGTCGACGAGCAGTACTTC. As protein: CASSLHDRVDEQYF.